This T cell receptor (beta chain) was obtained from a study of blood T cells in healthy people across ages. Germline V lookup: CDR1 KGHSH, CDR2 LQKENI. Between the trimmed V and J ends, which lost 6 bases and 2 bases, there was a span of 16 bases. This CDR3 region has 15 residues. Through a sample-barcoded 5' primer and a J-beta primer mix, a second PCR was run for roughly 7 to 11 cycles. TCRdb recomputed calls from the 5' RACE reads with MiXCR, one row per CDR3 protein. The sample consists of 800,000 or so distinct CDR3 sequences, around a quarter of them appearing once. In addition, the sample was reused for a study of T cells of mothers and their children.

This sequence joins TRBV18 and TRBJ1-2; D gene uncertain. The sample consisted of blood. This TCR derives from a boy between 10 and 17 years old in good health. CDR3 sequence reads: CASSLVAQQNYGYTF. DNA of the CDR3: TGTGCCAGCTCCCTTGTGGCACAGCAAAACTATGGCTACACCTTC.